This T cell receptor beta chain originates from a study of blood T cell repertoires in COVID-19. Across the whole study: The United States, Italy and Spain provided the acute and convalescent COVID-19 samples. The cDNA or gDNA used as material had been derived from T cells, B-cell-depleted T cells, or PBMCs.

Germline-derived CDR1 and CDR2 are LNHDA and SQIVND (reference sequence). This CDR3 is built from 15 residues. V gave up 7 bases and J gave up 4 bases; unmatched junction bases: 9. Only in-frame clones appear in the TCRdb table, and some are missing; sequencing was by immunoSEQ multiplex PCR. The sample comprises about 130,000 clones, 75% to 90% of which are singletons, and under 3.5% rests with the top ten. The TCR sequence derives from a woman older than 75 with COVID-19, enrolled during active disease. The sequencing sample was made of peripheral blood. This rearrangement joins TRBV19 to TRBJ2-1, with TRBD2 matching 8 bases. The CDR3: CASTPGSGRYNEQFF. Written as DNA, the CDR3 is TGTGCCAGTACCCCAGGGAGCGGGAGATACAATGAGCAGTTCTTC.